Listed below are T cell receptor beta chains from one sample, sequenced in a study of CXCR3-negative and CXCR3-positive naive CD8 T cells. TCRdb re-called the 5' RACE reads; one entry per CDR3 protein, DNA not given. The sample includes about 6,700 distinct CDR3 sequences. The sequenced sample was naive CXCR3- CD8+ T cells from blood. The receptors come from a human donor in good health. Some clones in this sample may be carry-over from other donors' samples. CDR3s include the opening cysteine and the closing phenylalanine or tryptophan. Clone sizes are given selectively: once, few, many, or a class where the clone is expanded.

CDR3 protein: CSASGISGANVLTF; V gene: TRBV20-1; J gene: TRBJ2-6; clone size: -
CDR3 protein: CASSLSSGTRAFF; V gene: TRBV14; J gene: TRBJ1-1; clone size: medium-sized
CDR3 protein: CSASLGQGHSYEQYF; V gene: TRBV20-1; J gene: TRBJ2-7; clone size: medium-sized
CDR3 protein: CASSLGTRWYEQYF; V gene: TRBV11-2; J gene: TRBJ2-7; clone size: -
CDR3 protein: CASRTGVRGYTF; V gene: TRBV6-5; J gene: TRBJ1-2; clone size: -
CDR3 protein: CASSWGDGSSGNTIYF; V gene: TRBV5-4; J gene: TRBJ1-3; clone size: -
CDR3 protein: CASSFRGTGASTNEKLFF; V gene: TRBV7-2; J gene: TRBJ1-4; clone size: -
CDR3 protein: CASSLGQGNTEAFF; V gene: TRBV12-3/TRBV12-4; J gene: TRBJ1-1; clone size: -
CDR3 protein: CAWRTGTGGHEQYF; V gene: TRBV30; J gene: TRBJ2-7; clone size: medium-sized
CDR3 protein: CASSIVAAGGQPQHF; V gene: TRBV19; J gene: TRBJ1-5; clone size: -
CDR3 protein: CASSLGRADASSTDTQYF; V gene: TRBV11-3; J gene: TRBJ2-3; clone size: -
CDR3 protein: CASIRQGPYGYTF; V gene: TRBV2; J gene: TRBJ1-2; clone size: -
CDR3 protein: CASSAEGEKYEQYF; V gene: TRBV9; J gene: TRBJ2-7; clone size: -
CDR3 protein: CASSPGTVQETQYF; V gene: TRBV4-1; J gene: TRBJ2-5; clone size: -
CDR3 protein: CASSLGSSLSNEQFF; V gene: TRBV7-6; J gene: TRBJ2-1; clone size: -
CDR3 protein: CAWANILAVEQYF; V gene: TRBV30; J gene: TRBJ2-7; clone size: -
CDR3 protein: CASSLAENTEAFF; V gene: TRBV5-1; J gene: TRBJ1-1; clone size: -
CDR3 protein: CASSLGREFAEAFF; V gene: TRBV12-3/TRBV12-4; J gene: TRBJ1-1; clone size: -
CDR3 protein: CASSLSIGGAYEQYF; V gene: TRBV7-2; J gene: TRBJ2-7; clone size: medium-sized
CDR3 protein: CASEHAADEAFF; V gene: TRBV25-1; J gene: TRBJ1-1; clone size: -
CDR3 protein: CASSPRGTSGSLVWISGELFF; V gene: TRBV11-2; J gene: TRBJ2-2; clone size: -
CDR3 protein: CASTIGFTNTEAFF; V gene: TRBV19; J gene: TRBJ1-1; clone size: -
CDR3 protein: CSISLGGTEAFF; V gene: TRBV29-1; J gene: TRBJ1-1; clone size: medium-sized
CDR3 protein: CASSVGRINQPQHF; V gene: TRBV7-9; J gene: TRBJ1-5; clone size: -
CDR3 protein: CASSLSRLREQYF; V gene: TRBV27; J gene: TRBJ2-7; clone size: medium-sized
CDR3 protein: CSIGTAWDTGELFF; V gene: TRBV29-1; J gene: TRBJ2-2; clone size: medium-sized
CDR3 protein: CSARDPSPSGYTF; V gene: TRBV20-1; J gene: TRBJ1-2; clone size: medium-sized
CDR3 protein: CASSLVRLGGDTQYF; V gene: TRBV11-2; J gene: TRBJ2-3; clone size: medium-sized
CDR3 protein: CSVTGHRSEQYF; V gene: TRBV29-1; J gene: TRBJ2-7; clone size: -
CDR3 protein: CASSLVGSGNYNEQFF; V gene: TRBV5-1; J gene: TRBJ2-1; clone size: medium-sized
CDR3 protein: CASSFAQTGERAYEQYF; V gene: TRBV7-8; J gene: TRBJ2-7; clone size: medium-sized
CDR3 protein: CASRGRTLNYGYTF; V gene: TRBV10-2; J gene: TRBJ1-2; clone size: -
CDR3 protein: CASSKGAEAFF; V gene: TRBV13; J gene: TRBJ1-1; clone size: medium-sized
CDR3 protein: CASSRERGAYEQYF; V gene: TRBV7-2; J gene: TRBJ2-7; clone size: medium-sized
CDR3 protein: CASSYSNEKLFF; V gene: TRBV6-6; J gene: TRBJ1-4; clone size: -
CDR3 protein: CASSLGINQPQHF; V gene: TRBV12-3/TRBV12-4; J gene: TRBJ1-5; clone size: medium-sized
CDR3 protein: CSVDWDGVTEAFF; V gene: TRBV29-1; J gene: TRBJ1-1; clone size: -
CDR3 protein: CASSLTGVDNQPQHF; V gene: TRBV18; J gene: TRBJ1-5; clone size: medium-sized
CDR3 protein: CASSLYARTEAFF; V gene: TRBV27; J gene: TRBJ1-1; clone size: -
CDR3 protein: CSARDPDSNEQFF; V gene: TRBV20-1; J gene: TRBJ2-1; clone size: -
CDR3 protein: CASSSNTEAFF; V gene: TRBV27; J gene: TRBJ1-1; clone size: -
CDR3 protein: CASSFRQGSTTEAFF; V gene: TRBV7-9; J gene: TRBJ1-1; clone size: -
CDR3 protein: CASSYSTGETTDTQYF; V gene: TRBV6-5; J gene: TRBJ2-3; clone size: medium-sized
CDR3 protein: CASSPSRLAGETQYF; V gene: TRBV12-3/TRBV12-4; J gene: TRBJ2-5; clone size: -
CDR3 protein: CSVVSQGAYNYGYTF; V gene: TRBV29-1; J gene: TRBJ1-2; clone size: medium-sized
CDR3 protein: CASSQETGVEDTQYF; V gene: TRBV14; J gene: TRBJ2-3; clone size: medium-sized
CDR3 protein: CGGRETYNSPLHF; V gene: TRBV20-1; J gene: TRBJ1-6; clone size: -
CDR3 protein: CASSYGPQDEYGYTF; V gene: TRBV6-5; J gene: TRBJ1-2; clone size: -
CDR3 protein: CASSGGYEQYF; V gene: TRBV5-1; J gene: TRBJ2-7; clone size: -
CDR3 protein: CSVVESGNTIYF; V gene: TRBV29-1; J gene: TRBJ1-3; clone size: -
CDR3 protein: CASSELAATGELFF; V gene: TRBV2; J gene: TRBJ2-2; clone size: -
CDR3 protein: CASSLPGTGLAEQYF; V gene: TRBV7-9; J gene: TRBJ2-7; clone size: medium-sized
CDR3 protein: CSARVAGSSYNEQFF; V gene: TRBV20-1; J gene: TRBJ2-1; clone size: medium-sized
CDR3 protein: CASSFGFHEQYF; V gene: TRBV5-6; J gene: TRBJ2-7; clone size: medium-sized
CDR3 protein: CSVELPDSYEQYF; V gene: TRBV29-1; J gene: TRBJ2-7; clone size: medium-sized